This TCR beta chain was sequenced during a study of OX40 agonist ivuxolimab in advanced cancers. Background on the study: Patients were given ivuxolimab, an antibody that agonizes OX40 (CD134).

Study results and caveats: Still undetermined is the antigen specificity of the expanded peripheral T cells.

Profiling relied on immunoSEQ multiplex PCR, and the TCRdb table lists in-frame clones only, not all of them. The data hold around 44,000 clones, with 89% observed a single time. Trimming took 4 bases from V and 8 from J, leaving 20 bases between them. This CDR3 is built from 15 residues. CDR1 is MNHNS, CDR2 SASEGT, per germline. To note about this clone: Its antigen is unknown.

The sample in question was CD4+ or CD8+ T cells sorted from blood, obtained in a trial of the OX40 agonist ivuxolimab. The receptor comes from an adult with an advanced solid tumor such as melanoma, head and neck, liver or kidney cancer. This chain links TRBV6-1 with TRBJ1-2, with D unresolved. The CDR3 bases are TGTGCCAGCAGTGTATACCCGGAGGCGGCCCGCGGCTACACCTTC. Translated: CASSVYPEAARGYTF.